The 27 T cell receptor beta chains in this list originate from one sample, sequenced in a study of OX40 agonist ivuxolimab in advanced cancers. The data were produced by immunoSEQ multiplex PCR, yet TCRdb's version contains in-frame clones alone and is incomplete. The table shows over 90,000 clones, with roughly 90% occurring only once. Sequenced material: CD4+ or CD8+ T cells sorted from blood, taken in a trial of the OX40 agonist ivuxolimab. These receptors came from an adult with an advanced solid tumor such as melanoma, head and neck, liver or kidney cancer.

This sequence joins TRBV2 and TRBJ2-5, with D perhaps assigned TRBD1 or TRBD2 (6 bases each). Trimming took off 5 bases at V and 5 bases at J, with 12 bases between the two ends. The CDR3 sequence is 13 residues long. Germline-derived CDR1 and CDR2 are SNHLY and FYNNEI. In DNA, the CDR3 is TGTGCCAGCAGTCTGCGAGGGGGGGAGACCCAGTACTTC. Translated: CASSLRGGETQYF.

The table lists this clone with a count of one. The rearrangement joins TRBV28 to TRBJ1-4; 7 nucleotides align to TRBD1. The CDR3 runs 14 residues. V lost 6 bases and J lost 6; bases outside the gene matches: 7. CDR1 and CDR2 from the germline V gene are MDHEN and SYDVKM. The chain's CDR3 is CASSPGGEDEKLFF. As DNA, the CDR3 is TGTGCCAGCAGCCCAGGGGGTGAGGATGAAAAACTGTTTTTT.

The chain joins TRBV28 to TRBJ1-2, with 7 bases lining up with TRBD1. Unmatched junction bases numbered 16, after V lost 3 bases and J lost 12 bases. CDR1 and CDR2 from the germline V gene are MDHEN and SYDVKM. This CDR3 spans 15 amino acids. The CDR3 coding sequence is TGTGCCAGCAGTTTTCTCGGTACACAGGGGAGGGGCAACACCTTC. As protein: CASSFLGTQGRGNTF.

The V call is TRBV5-4, the J call TRBJ1-2, with a possible D match to TRBD1 (5 bases). There are 14 residues in the CDR3. V lost 1 base and J lost 1, with 8 bases in between. From germline, CDR1 is SGHNT and CDR2 YYREEE (reference sequence). CDR3 amino acids: CASSLTQGNYGYTF. CDR3 nucleotides: TGTGCCAGCAGCTTGACGCAGGGTAACTATGGCTACACCTTC.

The chain has TRBV30 and TRBJ1-5, with 9 positions matching TRBD1. Losses at the gene ends were 5 bases for V and 3 bases for J; bases not matched to a gene: 5. Germline-derived CDR1 and CDR2 are GTSNPN and SVGIG (reference sequence). The CDR3 is 14 amino acids. As DNA, the CDR3 is TGTGCCTGGGCGGGACAGGGACCCAATCAGCCCCAGCATTTT. This codes for CAWAGQGPNQPQHF.

A single count supports this clone. V and J are TRBV2 and TRBJ1-2; a possible D gene is TRBD1 (5 bases). The germline V and J ends were trimmed by 7 bases and 6 bases, with 18 bases remaining between them. The CDR3 sequence is 14 residues long. CDR1 and CDR2 from the germline V gene are SNHLY and FYNNEI. In DNA form, the CDR3 reads TGTGCCAGCACCCTCGGTAGGGGAGGTAATGGCTACACCTTC. It specifies CASTLGRGGNGYTF. The full variable domain, with the rest looked up from reference TRBV2 and TRBJ1-2, is EPEVTQTPSHQVTQMGQEVILRCVPISNHLYFYWYRQILGQKVEFLVSFYNNEISEKSEIFDDQFSVERPDGSNFTLKIRSTKLEDSAMYFCASTLGRGGNGYTFGSGTRLTVV.

This chain uses TRBV2 with TRBJ2-5; D not resolved. Trimming stripped 6 bases from V and 1 base from J, with 9 bases between. The V gene's germline CDR1 is SNHLY and CDR2 FYNNEI. CDR3 length: 13 amino acids. Here the CDR3 DNA reads TGTGCCAGCAGGGGCGGAATCCAAGAGACCCAGTACTTC. Its translation is CASRGGIQETQYF.

The chain joins TRBV2 to TRBJ2-1, with 11 bases lining up with TRBD2. CDR3 length: 15 amino acids. From germline, CDR1 is SNHLY and CDR2 FYNNEI. V lost 7 bases and J lost 8; bases outside the gene matches: 10. Here the CDR3 reads CASKIAGGPRDEQFF. The DNA for the CDR3 is TGTGCCAGCAAAATAGCGGGGGGGCCTCGCGATGAGCAGTTCTTC.

This clone was seen a single time. The chain joins TRBV5-1 to TRBJ1-2; D remains ambiguous. CDR1 SGHRS and CDR2 YFSETQ come from the germline V gene. There are 16 residues in the CDR3. V was trimmed by 0 bases and J by 6 bases, leaving 18 bases between them. CDR3 DNA sequence: TGCGCCAGCAGCTTGGGTATCAGGCCCGTATCCGATGGCTACACCTTC. The encoded protein is CASSLGIRPVSDGYTF.

The table lists this clone with a count of one. The chain links TRBV10-1 to TRBJ1-1, with a weak D call TRBD1 (5 bases). In germline, CDR1 is WNHNN, CDR2 SYGVQD (reference sequence). The CDR3 runs 12 residues. Trimming took off 4 bases at V and 6 bases at J, with 9 bases between the two ends. The CDR3 DNA reads TGCGCCAGCAGTGGAGGGGATGCTGAAGCTTTCTTT. Its translation is CASSGGDAEAFF.

V usage is TRBV19 and J usage is TRBJ1-2; D is possibly TRBD1 (5 bases). The germline gives CDR1 LNHDA, CDR2 SQIVND (reference sequence). V dropped 4 bases and J dropped 2 bases, with 17 bases sitting between them. This CDR3 spans 16 amino acids. DNA for the CDR3: TGTGCCAGTAGTAAGCCCGGGACGCCGGCGAACTATGGCTACACCTTC. It translates to CASSKPGTPANYGYTF.

This chain's CDR3 is CSVLGRSSYEQYF. In DNA form, the CDR3 reads TGCAGCGTCCTCGGACGGAGCTCCTACGAGCAGTACTTC. The chain employs TRBV29-1 and TRBJ2-7; D unresolved. Trimming left V 6 bases short and J 0 bases short, with 12 bases between. CDR1 is SQVTM and CDR2 is ANQGSEA in the germline V gene. This CDR3 is built from 13 residues.

The chain uses TRBV29-1 and TRBJ2-3; TRBD2 might be the D (6 bases). The V gene lost 4 bases and the J gene lost 11 bases, with 19 bases spanning the gap. The CDR3 is made up of 13 amino acids. The germline CDR1 and CDR2 sequences are SQVTM and ANQGSEA. The CDR3 DNA reads TGCAGCGTTGGTCCCGGGACTCAGAGTGGGCAGTATTTT. Amino acids: CSVGPGTQSGQYF.

The V and J genes are TRBV30 and TRBJ1-4, with TRBD1 identical over 7 bases. In germline, CDR1 is GTSNPN, CDR2 SVGIG (reference sequence). The V gene end was trimmed by 4 bases and the J gene end by 3 bases; junction bases not matched to a gene: 2. CDR3 length equals 13 residues. CDR3 residues: CAWNQGANEKLFF. The CDR3 DNA is TGTGCCTGGAATCAGGGGGCTAATGAAAAACTGTTTTTT.

The chain is built from TRBV6-5 and TRBJ1-2, with D perhaps TRBD1 (5 bases). This CDR3 is 12 amino acids long. The ends were cut back, 6 bases at V and 4 bases at J, with 9 bases in the middle. Germline CDR1 reads MNHEY; CDR2 reads SVGAGI. The CDR3 DNA sequence: TGTGCCAGCAGAGACAGCCTCTATGGCTACACCTTC. It yields the protein CASRDSLYGYTF.

This clone was seen a handful of times. The rearrangement joins TRBV6-1 to TRBJ2-7; D is unclear. V was pared by 6 bases and J by 6 bases, with 12 bases between. The CDR3 runs 12 residues. The V gene's germline CDR1 is MNHNS and CDR2 SASEGT. The CDR3 nucleotides read TGTGCCAGCAGCCCCGGTCCCATCGAGCAGTACTTC. It specifies CASSPGPIEQYF.

V and J are TRBV5-1 and TRBJ2-2; 8 nucleotides align to TRBD1. Germline V gene sequence: CDR1 SGHRS, CDR2 YFSETQ. This CDR3 comprises 15 residues. V was pared by 3 bases and J by 1 base, with 2 bases of the junction left unmatched. CDR3 sequence (DNA): TGCGCCAGCAGCTGGGGGACAGGGAACACCGGGGAGCTGTTTTTT. It encodes CASSWGTGNTGELFF. Full variable domain (missing parts from reference TRBV5-1 and TRBJ2-2): KAGVTQTPRYLIKTRGQQVTLSCSPISGHRSVSWYQQTPGQGLQFLFEYFSETQRNKGNFPGRFSGRQFSNSRSEMNVSTLELGDSALYLCASSWGTGNTGELFFGEGSRLTVL.

This sequence joins TRBV5-4 and TRBJ2-1; 10 bases line up with TRBD1. The CDR3 runs 15 residues. Germline V lookup: CDR1 SGHNT, CDR2 YYREEE (reference sequence). Germline trimming cut 5 bases from V and 5 bases from J; bases unmatched to any gene: 7. CDR3 residues: CASRQDRGRHNEQFF. Here the CDR3 DNA reads TGTGCCAGCAGGCAAGACAGGGGGCGTCACAATGAGCAGTTCTTC.

The table lists this clone with a few counts. V and J are TRBV6-6 and TRBJ2-7; D gene uncertain. The germline V and J ends were trimmed by 2 bases and 1 base, with 6 bases remaining between them. The germline CDR1 and CDR2 sequences are MNHNY and SVGAGI (reference sequence). The length of the CDR3 is 13 residues. CDR3 DNA sequence: TGTGCCAGCAGTTACCTGGAGTCCTACGAGCAGTACTTC. Protein: CASSYLESYEQYF.

This clone was counted only a few times. The chain recombines TRBV4-2 with TRBJ2-2; TRBD2 agrees at 10 bases. Per germline, CDR1 LGHNA and CDR2 YNFKEQ. This CDR3 is built from 19 residues. With V trimmed by 1 base and J by 1 base, 9 bases remained unmatched. CDR3 in DNA: TGTGCCAGCAGCCAAGGGGAGGCTAGCGGGGGACTGAACACCGGGGAGCTGTTTTTT. Residues: CASSQGEASGGLNTGELFF.

This clone was counted a few times. This rearrangement joins TRBV19 to TRBJ2-3; 10 bases are a match to TRBD2. Per the germline V gene, CDR1 is LNHDA and CDR2 is SQIVND (reference sequence). This CDR3 is built from 18 residues. The J segment lost 2 bases and the V segment lost 5 bases, leaving 13 bases of the junction unmatched. CDR3 coding DNA: TGTGCCAGTAGTCCGACGAGAGCGGGAGGGAGGTCCACAGATACGCAGTATTTT. This sequence encodes CASSPTRAGGRSTDTQYF.

Here the CDR3 reads CASSSPRQVYEQYF. In DNA, the CDR3 is TGTGCCAGCAGCTCACCCCGACAGGTCTACGAGCAGTACTTC. The chain recombines TRBV7-9 with TRBJ2-7; D is possibly TRBD1 (6 bases). CDR1 SEHNR and CDR2 FQNEAQ come from the germline V gene (reference sequence). Trimming took off 4 bases at V and 3 bases at J, with 13 bases between the two ends. This CDR3 spans 14 amino acids.

The rearrangement uses TRBV7-8 and TRBJ2-1; D remains unclear. The germline V and J ends were trimmed by 2 bases and 8 bases, with 13 bases remaining between them. In germline, CDR1 is SGHVS, CDR2 FQNEAQ. This CDR3 is built from 14 residues. DNA for the CDR3: TGTGCCAGCAGCTTATGGATGGATTGGGATGAGCAGTTCTTC. Its protein is CASSLWMDWDEQFF.

Remarks on this clone: This CDR3 is also generated by other DNA sequences in the sample. The chain carries TRBV30 and TRBJ1-1, with TRBD1 as a possible D gene (5 bases). Trimming cost V 0 bases and J 2 bases, with 7 bases left between them. The CDR3 spans 13 residues. From germline, CDR1 is GTSNPN and CDR2 SVGIG (reference sequence). This CDR3 reads CAWSVGPNTEAFF. The CDR3 bases are TGTGCCTGGAGTGTGGGACCCAACACTGAAGCTTTCTTT.

The rearrangement joins TRBV9 to TRBJ2-7, with D unclear. This CDR3 comprises 13 residues. Germline lookup yields CDR1 SGDLS and CDR2 YYNGEE. With 0 bases removed from V and 10 bases from J, the gap between germline ends came to 14 bases. CDR3 residues: CASSVVPNRLQYF. CDR3 DNA sequence: TGTGCCAGCAGCGTAGTCCCCAACCGGTTACAGTACTTC.

This clone occurred once. V and J are TRBV7-2 and TRBJ1-1; D gene uncertain. The CDR3 extends over 13 amino acids. Trimming left V 5 bases short and J 4 bases short, with 11 bases between. Germline loops: CDR1 SGHTA, CDR2 FQGNSA. The CDR3 here is CASSTHQTTEAFF. CDR3 bases: TGTGCCAGCAGCACACACCAGACCACTGAAGCTTTCTTT.

CDR3 sequence (DNA): TGTGCCTGGGGGAGACCCAGTGGCGTCCTGACTTTC. Encoded protein: CAWGRPSGVLTF. The chain has TRBV30 and TRBJ2-6; weak D call: TRBD2 (5 bases). This CDR3 is built from 12 residues. V was clipped by 5 bases and J by 12 bases, with 14 bases between them. Germline V gene sequence: CDR1 GTSNPN, CDR2 SVGIG (reference sequence).